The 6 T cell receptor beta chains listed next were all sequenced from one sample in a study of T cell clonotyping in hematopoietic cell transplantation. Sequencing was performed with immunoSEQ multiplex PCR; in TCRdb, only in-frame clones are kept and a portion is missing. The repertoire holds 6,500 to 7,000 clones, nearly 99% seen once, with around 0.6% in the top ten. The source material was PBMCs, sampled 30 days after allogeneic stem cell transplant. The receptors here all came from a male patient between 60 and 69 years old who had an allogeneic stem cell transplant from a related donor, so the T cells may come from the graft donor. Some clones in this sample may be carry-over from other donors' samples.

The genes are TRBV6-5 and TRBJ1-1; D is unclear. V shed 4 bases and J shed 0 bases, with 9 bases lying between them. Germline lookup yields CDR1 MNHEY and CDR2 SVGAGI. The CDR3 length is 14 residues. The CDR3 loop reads CASSLNPLNTEAFF. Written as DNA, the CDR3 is TGTGCCAGCAGTTTAAACCCCCTGAACACTGAAGCTTTCTTT.

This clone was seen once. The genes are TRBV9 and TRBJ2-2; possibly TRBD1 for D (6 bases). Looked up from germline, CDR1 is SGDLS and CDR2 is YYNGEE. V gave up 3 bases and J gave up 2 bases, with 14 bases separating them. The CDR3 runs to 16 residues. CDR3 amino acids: CASSGYRTDNTGELFF. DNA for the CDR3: TGTGCCAGCAGCGGCTATCGGACAGATAACACCGGGGAGCTGTTTTTT.

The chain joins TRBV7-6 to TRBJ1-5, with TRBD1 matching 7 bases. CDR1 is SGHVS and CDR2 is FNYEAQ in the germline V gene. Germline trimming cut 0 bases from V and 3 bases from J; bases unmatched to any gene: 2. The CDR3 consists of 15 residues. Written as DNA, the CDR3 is TGTGCCAGCAGCTTAGCGACAGGGCTCAATCAGCCCCAGCATTTT. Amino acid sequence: CASSLATGLNQPQHF.

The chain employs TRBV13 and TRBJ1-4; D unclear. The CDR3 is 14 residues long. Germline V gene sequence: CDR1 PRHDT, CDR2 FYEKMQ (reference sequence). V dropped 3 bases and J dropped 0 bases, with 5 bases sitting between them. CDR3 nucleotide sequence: TGTGCCAGCAGCTTCGCAGCAACTAATGAAAAACTGTTTTTT. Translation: CASSFAATNEKLFF.

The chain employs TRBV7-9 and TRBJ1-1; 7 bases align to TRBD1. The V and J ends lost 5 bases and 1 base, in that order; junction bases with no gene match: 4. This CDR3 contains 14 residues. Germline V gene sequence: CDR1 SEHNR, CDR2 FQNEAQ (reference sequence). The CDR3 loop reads CASSLGQENTEAFF. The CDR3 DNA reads TGTGCCAGCAGCCTAGGACAGGAGAACACTGAAGCTTTCTTT.

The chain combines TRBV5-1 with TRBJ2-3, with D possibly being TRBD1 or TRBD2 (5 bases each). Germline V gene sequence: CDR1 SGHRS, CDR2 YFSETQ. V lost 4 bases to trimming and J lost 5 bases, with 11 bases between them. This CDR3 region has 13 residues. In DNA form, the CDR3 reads TGCGCCAGCAGCGGGGACGACCTAGATACGCAGTATTTT. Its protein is CASSGDDLDTQYF.